This paragraph reports one T cell receptor beta chain. Its cognate antigen is unknown. CDR1 is KGHSH, CDR2 LQKENI, per germline. V lost 11 bases to trimming and J lost 8 bases, with 21 bases between them. The CDR3 length is 13 residues. The data belong to a study of cytomegalovirus exposure and HLA in healthy donors. Study-wide results and caveats: Later work associated over 15,000 TCR beta sequences with HLA alleles at 0.05 false discovery rate. Versus the roughly 700-donor mean, an Asian-associated ancestry cluster reportedly showed fewer N-insertions in a later analysis.

Unrecorded immune exposures were likely, despite nominal health at sampling. In the PCR, 60 Vbeta and 13 Jbeta primers were used. The table came from immunoSEQ multiplex PCR; TCRdb's copy has only in-frame clones and leaves some out. The sample lists about 170,000 clones; almost 75% were seen once. Sequenced sample: PBMCs. The receptor was isolated from a woman under 30 in good health and CMV-seropositive. The chain combines TRBV18 with TRBJ1-2; a weak D match, TRBD1 (5 bases). The chain's CDR3 is CASAPGREVGYTF. The CDR3 DNA sequence: TGTGCCTCAGCGCCGGGCAGGGAGGTCGGCTACACCTTC.